This T cell receptor (beta chain) was identified in a study of shared clonotypes between healthy human individuals. Study information: Three men and a couple of women, aged 18 to 49, were donors. The study used three CD4 naive, three CD4 memory, two CD8 naive and one CD8 memory plate per donor.

TCRdb's copy holds only in-frame clones and misses some; the assay was immunoSEQ multiplex PCR. The profile shows approximately 740,000 clones, nearly 95% of them singletons. Trimming removed 6 bases from V and 4 bases from J, with 13 bases in between. CDR1 and CDR2 (germline): MGHDK, SYGVNS. The CDR3 extends over 14 amino acids. Naivety among CD8 cells was defined by CD45RO negativity and positive CCR7 selection, thereby excluding terminally differentiated effector memory CD45RA+ cells. The chain links TRBV25-1 to TRBJ1-5, with D unresolved. Sample: naive CD8+ T cells sorted from blood. The receptor was isolated from a man aged 25-40 years in good health. CDR3 in DNA: TGTGCCAGCAGAGGCCGGGTGACAAATCAGCCCCAGCATTTT. Its translation is CASRGRVTNQPQHF.